Listed below are T cell receptor beta chains from one sample, sequenced in a study of response to subunit inactivated influenza vaccine. TCRdb processed the RT-PCR reads anew with MiXCR; each CDR3 protein has one entry. The table has more than 600,000 distinct CDR3 sequences, less than 20% seen once. The sequencing used PBMCs from blood, collected about 5 days after vaccination. Receptors originate from a man aged 50 or older who received an inactivated influenza vaccine. CDR3s leave out the opening cysteine and the closing phenylalanine or tryptophan.

cdr3_aa: SARRRGRASTDTQY; cdr3_length: 14; v_call: TRBV20-1
cdr3_aa: ASSLTGPDRRTSTDTQY; cdr3_length: 17; v_call: TRBV5-1
cdr3_aa: ASSVGSAADTQY; cdr3_length: 12; v_call: TRBV9
cdr3_aa: ASSLSEVTEAF; cdr3_length: 11; v_call: TRBV5-6
cdr3_aa: ASSFVGTGDTQY; cdr3_length: 12; v_call: TRBV5-1
cdr3_aa: SALSGEKETQY; cdr3_length: 11; v_call: TRBV29-1
cdr3_aa: ASPRAGSTDTQY; cdr3_length: 12; v_call: TRBV6-1
cdr3_aa: ASSLISSEQY; cdr3_length: 10; v_call: TRBV7-8
cdr3_aa: ASRKIGTDTQY; cdr3_length: 11; v_call: TRBV6-6
cdr3_aa: ASSYSNGGSDQETQY; cdr3_length: 15; v_call: TRBV6-5
cdr3_aa: ASSSQRGVVGELF; cdr3_length: 13; v_call: TRBV7-2
cdr3_aa: ASRPGTGGYEQY; cdr3_length: 12; v_call: TRBV28
cdr3_aa: ASSPSGGLSYNEQF; cdr3_length: 14; v_call: TRBV4-3
cdr3_aa: ASSPVQGYEQY; cdr3_length: 11; v_call: TRBV18
cdr3_aa: ASSEAGAVGEQY; cdr3_length: 12; v_call: TRBV6-1
cdr3_aa: AISASGGTSTDTQY; cdr3_length: 14; v_call: TRBV10-3
cdr3_aa: SARPGQDHQPQH; cdr3_length: 12; v_call: TRBV20-1
cdr3_aa: SASPRTGNIHEQY; cdr3_length: 13; v_call: TRBV20-1
cdr3_aa: ASSQTLSNQPQH; cdr3_length: 12; v_call: TRBV4-1
cdr3_aa: SARKQVRTDTQY; cdr3_length: 12; v_call: TRBV20-1
cdr3_aa: ASSLEARATYNEQF; cdr3_length: 14; v_call: TRBV7-8
cdr3_aa: ASRLIRDRNSPLH; cdr3_length: 13; v_call: TRBV2
cdr3_aa: ASTRELLAYEQY; cdr3_length: 12; v_call: TRBV5-5
cdr3_aa: ASSLFGDYEQY; cdr3_length: 11; v_call: TRBV7-2